The rows below give T cell receptor beta chains drawn from one sample of a study of shared clonotypes between healthy human individuals. Assay: immunoSEQ multiplex PCR; the TCRdb copy retains only in-frame clones and omits some. The table has about 1 million clones, more than 65% seen once. The material sequenced was memory CD4+ T cells sorted from blood. The receptors here all came from a man aged 18 to 30 in good health. The CDR3 runs from the conserved cysteine through the conserved F or W. D genes are given only for firm matches. Clone size is not always given. Where it is, it says once, few, many or a class for expanded clones.

D gene: TRBD1; V gene: TRBV11-2; clone size: .; J gene: TRBJ2-1; CDR3 protein: CASSPWGGQGRNEQFF; CDR3 DNA: TGTGCCAGCAGCCCCTGGGGGGGACAGGGAAGAAATGAGCAGTTCTTC
D gene: .; V gene: TRBV21-1; clone size: .; J gene: TRBJ2-7; CDR3 protein: CASSKTSDRTSYEQYF; CDR3 DNA: TGTGCCAGCAGCAAAACCTCAGACAGGACTTCCTACGAGCAGTACTTC
D gene: .; V gene: TRBV7-9; clone size: few; J gene: TRBJ2-7; CDR3 protein: CASSAAYEQYF; CDR3 DNA: TGTGCCAGCAGCGCCGCCTACGAGCAGTACTTC
D gene: .; V gene: TRBV7-2; clone size: .; J gene: TRBJ1-2; CDR3 protein: CASSLQGKYGYTF; CDR3 DNA: TGTGCCAGCAGCCTACAGGGAAAGTACGGCTACACCTTC
D gene: .; V gene: TRBV18; clone size: .; J gene: TRBJ1-5; CDR3 protein: CASSPQDRNQPQHF; CDR3 DNA: TGTGCCAGCTCACCACAAGACAGAAATCAGCCCCAGCATTTT
D gene: TRBD2; V gene: TRBV6-5; clone size: .; J gene: TRBJ2-2; CDR3 protein: CASTLAGGAGELFF; CDR3 DNA: TGTGCCAGCACTTTAGCGGGCGGGGCCGGGGAGCTGTTTTTT
D gene: TRBD2; V gene: TRBV6-1; clone size: .; J gene: TRBJ2-7; CDR3 protein: CASSEGVTSGSPPSYEQYF; CDR3 DNA: TGTGCCAGCAGTGAAGGCGTGACTAGCGGGAGTCCTCCGTCCTACGAGCAGTACTTC
D gene: .; V gene: TRBV21-1; clone size: many; J gene: TRBJ1-2; CDR3 protein: CASSKKGAHKLNYGYTF; CDR3 DNA: TGTGCCAGCAGCAAAAAGGGGGCACACAAACTTAACTATGGCTACACCTTC
D gene: .; V gene: TRBV28; clone size: .; J gene: TRBJ2-5; CDR3 protein: CASSLAGASRAAQYF; CDR3 DNA: TGTGCCAGCAGCCTTGCTGGGGCCAGCAGGGCGGCCCAGTACTTC
D gene: TRBD1; V gene: TRBV11-2; clone size: .; J gene: TRBJ1-2; CDR3 protein: CASSSGTVDPYGYTF; CDR3 DNA: TGTGCCAGCAGCTCCGGGACAGTAGACCCCTATGGCTACACCTTC
D gene: .; V gene: TRBV5-4; clone size: .; J gene: TRBJ1-1; CDR3 protein: CASSPARGATTEAFF; CDR3 DNA: TGTGCCAGCAGCCCTGCCCGAGGGGCTACAACTGAAGCTTTCTTT
D gene: .; V gene: TRBV2; clone size: few; J gene: TRBJ1-4; CDR3 protein: CAITGLGNEKLFF; CDR3 DNA: TGTGCCATCACAGGGCTTGGTAATGAAAAACTGTTTTTT
D gene: TRBD1; V gene: TRBV27; clone size: .; J gene: TRBJ1-1; CDR3 protein: CASSWAQGGRGHEAFF; CDR3 DNA: TGTGCCAGCAGTTGGGCACAGGGGGGCAGAGGCCACGAAGCTTTCTTT
D gene: .; V gene: TRBV29-1; clone size: .; J gene: TRBJ2-5; CDR3 protein: CSVILYQETQYF; CDR3 DNA: TGCAGCGTTATATTATACCAAGAGACCCAGTACTTC
D gene: TRBD1; V gene: TRBV7-6; clone size: .; J gene: TRBJ2-1; CDR3 protein: CASSPGTAYNEQFF; CDR3 DNA: TGTGCCAGCAGCCCCGGGACAGCTTACAATGAGCAGTTCTTC
D gene: .; V gene: TRBV5-6; clone size: .; J gene: TRBJ1-1; CDR3 protein: CASSWGPANTEAFF; CDR3 DNA: TGTGCCAGCAGCTGGGGGCCGGCGAACACTGAAGCTTTCTTT
D gene: .; V gene: TRBV19; clone size: few; J gene: TRBJ1-5; CDR3 protein: CASRMGASNQPQHF; CDR3 DNA: TGTGCCAGTAGAATGGGGGCAAGCAATCAGCCCCAGCATTTT
D gene: .; V gene: TRBV30; clone size: .; J gene: TRBJ2-3; CDR3 protein: CAWGMVADTQYF; CDR3 DNA: TGTGCCTGGGGAATGGTCGCAGATACGCAGTATTTT
D gene: TRBD2; V gene: TRBV7-2; clone size: .; J gene: TRBJ2-7; CDR3 protein: CASRLAGAYEQYF; CDR3 DNA: TGTGCCAGTAGACTAGCGGGAGCGTACGAGCAGTACTTC
D gene: .; V gene: TRBV5-1; clone size: .; J gene: TRBJ1-5; CDR3 protein: CASPGGEGNQPQHF; CDR3 DNA: TGCGCCAGCCCCGGGGGGGAGGGCAATCAGCCCCAGCATTTT
D gene: .; V gene: TRBV6-5; clone size: .; J gene: TRBJ2-2; CDR3 protein: CATGRQATGELFF; CDR3 DNA: TGTGCCACCGGGCGCCAGGCTACCGGGGAGCTGTTTTTT
D gene: .; V gene: TRBV5-4; clone size: .; J gene: TRBJ2-3; CDR3 protein: CASSFGRTGWDTQYF; CDR3 DNA: TGTGCCAGCAGCTTTGGACGGACCGGTTGGGATACGCAGTATTTT
D gene: .; V gene: TRBV6-1; clone size: .; J gene: TRBJ2-6; CDR3 protein: CASRKVSGANVLTF; CDR3 DNA: TGTGCCAGCAGAAAGGTCTCTGGGGCCAACGTCCTGACTTTC
D gene: .; V gene: TRBV4-2; clone size: .; J gene: TRBJ2-7; CDR3 protein: CASSQAEQGIYEQYF; CDR3 DNA: TGTGCCAGCAGCCAAGCGGAACAGGGAATCTACGAGCAGTACTTC
D gene: TRBD2; V gene: TRBV7-2; clone size: .; J gene: TRBJ2-1; CDR3 protein: CASSSTTSGRENEQFF; CDR3 DNA: TGTGCCAGCAGCTCTACTACTAGCGGGAGGGAGAATGAGCAGTTCTTC
D gene: TRBD2; V gene: TRBV5-1; clone size: .; J gene: TRBJ2-7; CDR3 protein: CASSPGTTSTYEQYF; CDR3 DNA: TGCGCCAGCAGCCCCGGGACTACGTCAACCTACGAGCAGTACTTC
D gene: TRBD2; V gene: TRBV2; clone size: .; J gene: TRBJ2-7; CDR3 protein: CASSDTSGASYEQYF; CDR3 DNA: TGTGCCAGCAGTGATACTAGCGGGGCATCCTACGAGCAGTACTTC
D gene: .; V gene: TRBV7-3; clone size: once; J gene: TRBJ2-5; CDR3 protein: CASSPGTLQETQYF; CDR3 DNA: TGTGCCAGCAGCCCTGGGACATTGCAAGAGACCCAGTACTTC
D gene: .; V gene: TRBV6-5; clone size: .; J gene: TRBJ1-3; CDR3 protein: CASSYGQGGNTIYF; CDR3 DNA: TGTGCCAGCAGTTACGGGCAGGGTGGGAACACCATATATTTT
D gene: TRBD1; V gene: TRBV5-6; clone size: .; J gene: TRBJ2-3; CDR3 protein: CASSLFRLKTGAATQYF; CDR3 DNA: TGTGCCAGCAGCTTGTTCCGCCTCAAGACAGGGGCGGCTACGCAGTATTTT
D gene: .; V gene: TRBV9; clone size: .; J gene: TRBJ2-5; CDR3 protein: CASSSGVKETQYF; CDR3 DNA: TGTGCCAGCAGCTCCGGGGTTAAAGAGACCCAGTACTTC
D gene: .; V gene: TRBV6-1; clone size: .; J gene: TRBJ2-6; CDR3 protein: CASSEPGLSSGANVLTF; CDR3 DNA: TGTGCCAGCAGTGAACCAGGGCTATCCTCTGGGGCCAACGTCCTGACTTTC
D gene: .; V gene: TRBV19; clone size: .; J gene: TRBJ1-6; CDR3 protein: CASKAETVPNSPLHF; CDR3 DNA: TGTGCCAGTAAGGCGGAAACAGTTCCAAATTCACCCCTCCACTTT
D gene: TRBD1; V gene: TRBV30; clone size: .; J gene: TRBJ1-2; CDR3 protein: CARISRTGYGYTF; CDR3 DNA: TGTGCCCGCATATCTAGGACAGGTTATGGCTACACCTTC
D gene: .; V gene: TRBV4-1; clone size: .; J gene: TRBJ2-7; CDR3 protein: CASSQVPPPVTYEQYF; CDR3 DNA: TGCGCCAGCAGCCAAGTCCCCCCGCCAGTAACCTACGAGCAGTACTTC
D gene: TRBD2; V gene: TRBV7-2; clone size: .; J gene: TRBJ2-5; CDR3 protein: CASSSSTSLSETQYF; CDR3 DNA: TGTGCCAGCAGCTCCTCGACTAGCTTATCAGAGACCCAGTACTTC
D gene: .; V gene: TRBV6-4; clone size: many; J gene: TRBJ2-3; CDR3 protein: CASSDGYAADTQYF; CDR3 DNA: TGTGCCAGCAGTGATGGATACGCCGCAGATACGCAGTATTTT
D gene: .; V gene: TRBV7-6; clone size: .; J gene: TRBJ2-7; CDR3 protein: CASSLGVTGTGLYEQYF; CDR3 DNA: TGTGCCAGCAGCTTAGGGGTAACCGGTACAGGGCTCTACGAGCAGTACTTC
D gene: TRBD1; V gene: TRBV28; clone size: .; J gene: TRBJ1-6; CDR3 protein: CASRGTGGRSPLHF; CDR3 DNA: TGTGCCAGCAGGGGGACAGGGGGCAGATCACCCCTCCACTTT
D gene: .; V gene: TRBV15; clone size: .; J gene: TRBJ2-1; CDR3 protein: CATSRDLRGGSYNEQFF; CDR3 DNA: TGTGCCACCAGCAGAGATCTACGAGGGGGATCCTACAATGAGCAGTTCTTC
D gene: TRBD2; V gene: TRBV6-5; clone size: .; J gene: TRBJ2-1; CDR3 protein: CASSLTSGGYNEQFF; CDR3 DNA: TGTGCCAGCAGTTTAACTAGCGGGGGGTACAATGAGCAGTTCTTC
D gene: .; V gene: TRBV7-8; clone size: .; J gene: TRBJ2-7; CDR3 protein: CASSLTSGGASPSYEQYF; CDR3 DNA: TGTGCCAGCAGCTTGACCTCGGGGGGCGCGTCCCCCTCCTACGAGCAGTACTTC
D gene: TRBD2; V gene: TRBV7-2; clone size: .; J gene: TRBJ2-1; CDR3 protein: CATHPLAGFGEQFF; CDR3 DNA: TGTGCCACCCACCCGCTAGCGGGGTTTGGTGAGCAGTTCTTC
D gene: TRBD1; V gene: TRBV19; clone size: .; J gene: TRBJ2-1; CDR3 protein: CASSVDRSSYNEQFF; CDR3 DNA: TGTGCCAGTAGTGTGGACAGGAGTTCCTACAATGAGCAGTTCTTC
D gene: .; V gene: TRBV7-9; clone size: .; J gene: TRBJ2-7; CDR3 protein: CASSPGNRASEQYF; CDR3 DNA: TGTGCCAGCAGCCCTGGGAACAGGGCGTCCGAGCAGTACTTC
D gene: .; V gene: TRBV10-2; clone size: few; J gene: TRBJ1-4; CDR3 protein: CASALSSEKLFF; CDR3 DNA: TGCGCCAGCGCCCTGTCCAGTGAAAAACTGTTTTTT
D gene: .; V gene: TRBV2; clone size: .; J gene: TRBJ2-5; CDR3 protein: CASSVDRAQETQYF; CDR3 DNA: TGTGCCAGCAGTGTTGACAGAGCCCAAGAGACCCAGTACTTC
D gene: .; V gene: TRBV18; clone size: .; J gene: TRBJ1-1; CDR3 protein: CASSPFRDGEAFF; CDR3 DNA: TGTGCCAGCTCACCATTCCGGGACGGTGAAGCTTTCTTT